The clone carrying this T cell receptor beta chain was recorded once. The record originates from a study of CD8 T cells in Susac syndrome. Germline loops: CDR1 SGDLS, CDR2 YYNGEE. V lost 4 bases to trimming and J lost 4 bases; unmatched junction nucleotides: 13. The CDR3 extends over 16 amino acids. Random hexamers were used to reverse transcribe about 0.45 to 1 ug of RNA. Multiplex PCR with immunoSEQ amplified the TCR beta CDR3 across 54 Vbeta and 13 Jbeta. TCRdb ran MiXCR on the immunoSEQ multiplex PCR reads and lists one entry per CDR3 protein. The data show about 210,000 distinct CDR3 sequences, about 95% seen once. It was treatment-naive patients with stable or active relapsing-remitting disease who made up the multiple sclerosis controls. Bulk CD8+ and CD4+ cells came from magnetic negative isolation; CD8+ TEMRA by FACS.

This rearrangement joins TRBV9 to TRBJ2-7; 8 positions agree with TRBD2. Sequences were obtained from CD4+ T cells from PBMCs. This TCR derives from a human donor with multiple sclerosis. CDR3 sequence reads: CASSPTGLAGQYEQYF. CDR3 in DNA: TGTGCCAGCAGCCCCACCGGCCTAGCGGGCCAGTACGAGCAGTACTTC.